One and the same sample provided the 18 T cell receptor beta chains below, sequenced in a study of beta chain features in type 1 diabetes. The whole isolated RNA underwent reverse transcription, so sequencing captured expressed TCRB transcripts. TCRdb keeps only in-frame clones here, not all; method: immunoSEQ multiplex PCR. The sample includes 970,000 or so clones, roughly 17% of them seen just once. Sequencing used naive CD4+ T cells from blood. Source of these receptors: a woman aged 18-35 years in good health.

In its sample, this clone was seen a few times. The CDR3 coding sequence is TGCGCCAGCAGCCAAGACCCTTCCGAAAACACCATATATTTT. It translates to CASSQDPSENTIYF. The V call is TRBV4-3, the J call TRBJ1-3; D gene unclear. The CDR3 totals 14 residues. Trimming took off 0 bases at V and 6 bases at J, with 9 bases between the two ends. In germline, CDR1 is LGHNA, CDR2 YSLEER.

There are a few counts of this clone. The genes are TRBV28 and TRBJ1-1; D gene uncertain. Between the trimmed V and J ends, which lost 5 bases and 5 bases, there was a span of 9 bases. Germline CDR1 MDHEN, CDR2 SYDVKM. CDR3 length: 12 amino acids. For the CDR3, the DNA is TGTGCCAGCAGTGCCCCGGGGACTGAAGCTTTCTTT. It yields the protein CASSAPGTEAFF.

The chain is built from TRBV5-1 and TRBJ2-5, with D possibly TRBD1 on 6 matching bases. Germline CDR1 and CDR2: SGHRS and YFSETQ. The V end lost 4 bases, the J end lost 5 bases, and 21 bases lay between the germline ends. The CDR3 has 16 amino acids. The CDR3 here is CASSLTRRTEGETQYF. In DNA form, the CDR3 reads TGCGCCAGCAGCCTCACTCGACGGACAGAGGGGGAGACCCAGTACTTC.

This clone showed up just a few times. The rearrangement joins TRBV7-9 to TRBJ1-4; tentatively, D is TRBD1 (5 bases). The germline CDR1 and CDR2 sequences are SEHNR and FQNEAQ (reference sequence). Trimming shortened V by 4 bases and J by 8 bases, and 14 bases separated the two germline ends. The CDR3 spans 14 residues. The CDR3 reads CASSSYTGGEKLFF. The CDR3 DNA follows: TGTGCCAGCAGCTCCTACACAGGAGGGGAAAAACTGTTTTTT. Full variable domain (outside the CDR3, taken from reference TRBV7-9 and TRBJ1-4): DTGVSQNPRHKITKRGQNVTFRCDPISEHNRLYWYRQTLGQGPEFLTYFQNEAQLEKSRLLSDRFSAERPKGSFSTLEIQRTEQGDSAMYLCASSSYTGGEKLFFGSGTQLSVL.

The rearrangement joins TRBV9 to TRBJ2-2, with 10 bases lining up with TRBD2. CDR1 and CDR2 (germline): SGDLS, YYNGEE. V dropped 4 bases and J dropped 4; count of bases not matched to a gene: 7. The CDR3 has 16 amino acids. CDR3 nucleotides: TGTGCCAGCAGCCAGAGCGGGAGGGTTGGCACCGGGGAGCTGTTTTTT. It translates to CASSQSGRVGTGELFF.

This clone has only a few counts. This rearrangement joins TRBV6-6 to TRBJ2-7; possible D gene TRBD1, 6 bases. The germline V and J ends were trimmed by 2 bases and 1 base, with 9 bases remaining between them. CDR3 size: 14 residues. Germline V CDR1 and CDR2: MNHNY, SVGAGI (reference sequence). In nucleotides, the CDR3 is TGTGCCAGCAGTTACAGACAGGAGTCCTACGAGCAGTACTTC. This codes for CASSYRQESYEQYF.

In this sample, this clone turned up a few times. The chain uses TRBV5-1 and TRBJ1-1, with TRBD1 identical over 7 bases. Per the germline V gene, CDR1 is SGHRS and CDR2 is YFSETQ. The CDR3 runs to 14 residues. V trimming: 4 bases; J trimming: 7 bases; junction bases outside the gene matches: 10. The CDR3 sequence is CASSGGDSRNEAFF. CDR3 in DNA: TGCGCCAGCAGCGGAGGGGACAGCCGAAATGAAGCTTTCTTT.

In the case of this clone: In the same sample, other DNA sequences code for this CDR3. This chain joins TRBV28 and TRBJ2-7; D gene unclear. The V end was cut by 3 bases, the J end by 1 base, with 4 bases between. CDR3 length: 12 amino acids. The germline CDR1 and CDR2 sequences are MDHEN and SYDVKM. CDR3 region: CASSLGSYEQYF. As DNA, the CDR3 is TGTGCCAGCAGTTTGGGTTCCTACGAGCAGTACTTC.

The V gene is TRBV7-2, the J gene TRBJ2-7; a possible D gene is TRBD1 (6 bases). This CDR3 spans 13 amino acids. Germline values: CDR1 SGHTA, CDR2 FQGNSA. V lost 5 bases, J lost 7 bases, and 15 bases lay in between. This CDR3 reads CASSLQGPLEQYF. The CDR3 region has the DNA TGTGCCAGCAGCCTACAGGGCCCCCTTGAGCAGTACTTC.

The J gene is TRBJ2-1, the V gene TRBV9, with 9 positions matching TRBD1. The CDR3 sequence is 18 residues long. V shed 2 bases, J shed 7 bases, and the junction held 16 bases outside the gene matches. Germline V gene lookup returns CDR1 SGDLS and CDR2 YYNGEE. CDR3 nucleotides: TGTGCCAGCAGCGTGGCGGTACAGGGGGCGCGAGGCGGGAATGAGCAGTTCTTC. This encodes CASSVAVQGARGGNEQFF.

This clone showed up just a few times. This chain links TRBV27 with TRBJ2-2, with TRBD2 as a possible D gene (6 bases). The V gene lost 6 bases and the J gene lost 0 bases, with 8 bases spanning the gap. Per the germline V gene, CDR1 is MNHEY and CDR2 is SMNVEV (reference sequence). CDR3 length: 14 amino acids. CDR3 protein: CASRRGSNTGELFF. As DNA, the CDR3 is TGTGCCAGCAGGCGGGGATCGAACACCGGGGAGCTGTTTTTT.

V usage is TRBV2 and J usage is TRBJ2-2, with TRBD1 matching 9 bases. Per the germline V gene, CDR1 is SNHLY and CDR2 is FYNNEI. This CDR3 comprises 16 residues. The V gene end was trimmed by 2 bases and the J gene end by 2 bases; junction bases not matched to a gene: 3. CDR3 nucleotides: TGTGCCAGCAGTGAATACAGGGGGCTCAACACCGGGGAGCTGTTTTTT. Residues: CASSEYRGLNTGELFF. Supplemented by reference TRBV2 and TRBJ2-2, the full variable domain reads EPEVTQTPSHQVTQMGQEVILRCVPISNHLYFYWYRQILGQKVEFLVSFYNNEISEKSEIFDDQFSVERPDGSNFTLKIRSTKLEDSAMYFCASSEYRGLNTGELFFGEGSRLTVL.

The gene calls are TRBV10-2 and TRBJ1-1; D uncertain. V lost 6 bases and J lost 1, with 3 bases in between. The CDR3 sequence is 11 residues long. In germline, CDR1 is WSHSY, CDR2 SAAADI. The CDR3 is CASRQNTEAFF. CDR3 coding DNA: TGCGCCAGCAGACAGAACACTGAAGCTTTCTTT.

The sample holds a few counts of this clone. The rearrangement joins TRBV29-1 to TRBJ2-7; 10 bases line up with TRBD1. Germline CDR1 reads SQVTM; CDR2 reads ANQGSEA. Trimming at V came to 4 bases and at J to 2 bases, leaving 5 bases not matched to a gene. This CDR3 contains 14 residues. CDR3 amino acids: CSVARGTGAYEQYF. As DNA, the CDR3 is TGCAGCGTTGCCCGAGGGACAGGGGCCTACGAGCAGTACTTC.

This chain connects TRBV7-2 to TRBJ1-5, with D possibly matching TRBD1 (6 bases). CDR3 length: 15 residues. Trimming took 5 bases from V and 0 from J, leaving 11 bases between them. Germline V gene sequence: CDR1 SGHTA, CDR2 FQGNSA. CDR3 sequence: CASSRGAYSNQPQHF. The CDR3 DNA is TGTGCCAGCAGCAGGGGGGCCTATAGCAATCAGCCCCAGCATTTT.

This clone was seen more than once but under ten times. The chain couples TRBV5-4 to TRBJ2-2; 8 positions agree with TRBD2. The V and J ends lost 0 bases and 0 bases, in that order; junction bases with no gene match: 1. The length of the CDR3 is 16 residues. Germline V gene sequence: CDR1 SGHNT, CDR2 YYREEE (reference sequence). DNA of the CDR3: TGTGCCAGCAGCTTGGAACTAGCGGCGAACACCGGGGAGCTGTTTTTT. This translates into CASSLELAANTGELFF.

This chain joins TRBV6-1 and TRBJ2-3; 11 positions match TRBD2. Germline lookup yields CDR1 MNHNS and CDR2 SASEGT. This CDR3 has 14 amino acids. V dropped 5 bases and J dropped 3; count of bases not matched to a gene: 1. Written as DNA, the CDR3 is TGTGCCAGCAGTATAGCGGGAGGGACAGATACGCAGTATTTT. Protein product: CASSIAGGTDTQYF.

A note on this clone: Other DNA sequences in this sample translate to the same CDR3. The gene calls are TRBV2 and TRBJ2-5; the D is unclear. V was clipped by 3 bases and J by 5 bases, with 4 bases between them. The CDR3 is made up of 11 amino acids. Germline V gene data show CDR1 as SNHLY and CDR2 as FYNNEI. The CDR3 sequence: CASSEVETQYF. CDR3 nucleotide sequence: TGTGCCAGCAGTGAGGTGGAGACCCAGTACTTC.